A selection of T cell receptor beta chains follows, all from one sample in a study of blood T cell repertoires in COVID-19. Generated by immunoSEQ multiplex PCR, the TCRdb table keeps only in-frame clones and is missing some. This table has approximately 70,000 clones, around nine tenths appearing once. The specimen was peripheral blood. The receptor source for this set is a woman aged 55-75 years with acute or convalescent COVID-19. CDR3s include the opening cysteine and the closing phenylalanine or tryptophan. The order of the fields is clone size, D gene, J gene, V gene, CDR3 DNA, CDR3 protein. The D gene is left open where the match is weak. Part of the rows lack a size; the others show once, few, many or a class for expanded clones.

>-|-|TRBJ1-2|TRBV3-1/TRBV3-2
TGTGCCAGCAGCCAGGGGAGGGGCCCCTCGGGTGGCTACACCTTC
CASSQGRGPSGGYTF
>-|-|TRBJ2-7|TRBV7-2
TGTGCCAGCAGCTTATTAGGGAGATCCTACGAGCAGTACTTC
CASSLLGRSYEQYF
>few|-|TRBJ1-1|TRBV7-9
TGTGCCAGCAGCTTAGTAATCGGGACTGTGGGGACTGAAGCTTTCTTT
CASSLVIGTVGTEAFF
>-|TRBD1|TRBJ1-6|TRBV30
TGTGCCTGGGGGACCCTCGGACAGGGGGCGCTTCCCCTCCACTTT
CAWGTLGQGALPLHF
>-|TRBD2|TRBJ2-1|TRBV7-9
TGTGCCAGCACCTCGACTAGCGGGGGGACCCACTCCTACAATGAGCAGTTCTTC
CASTSTSGGTHSYNEQFF
>-|TRBD2|TRBJ2-2|TRBV3-1/TRBV3-2
TGTGCCAGCAGCCAAGTTTTCCGGGGGGGCGGCACCGGGGAGCTGTTTTTT
CASSQVFRGGGTGELFF
>-|-|TRBJ2-7|TRBV18
TGTGCCAGCTCACCAAACCGGGACACCTTTTACGAGCAGTACTTC
CASSPNRDTFYEQYF
>-|TRBD2|TRBJ2-3|TRBV5-4
TGTGCCAGCAGCTTGAGCGGGGGGGCCCGGACAGATACGCAGTATTTT
CASSLSGGARTDTQYF
>-|-|TRBJ1-5|TRBV6-5
TGTGCCAGCACCCAAAGGAGGGGAAGCAATCAGCCCCAGCATTTT
CASTQRRGSNQPQHF
>-|-|TRBJ2-6|TRBV19
TGTGCCAGTAGTTGGGGCCGGCGGTCTGGGGCCAACGTCCTGACTTTC
CASSWGRRSGANVLTF
>-|-|TRBJ1-2|TRBV6-5
TGTGCCAGCACCCCTGTGCGGGGGATATACTATGGCTACACCTTC
CASTPVRGIYYGYTF
>-|-|TRBJ2-5|TRBV11-2
TGTGCCAGCAGCTTAGGATATCTCGGGGAGACCCAGTACTTC
CASSLGYLGETQYF
>-|-|TRBJ2-3|TRBV12-3/TRBV12-4
TGTGCCAGCGGACGACTAGTAGATACGCAGTATTTT
CASGRLVDTQYF
>-|TRBD1|TRBJ2-7|TRBV7-8
TGTGCCAGCAGCAGCGACAGGGGGCAGCCCTACGAGCAGTACTTC
CASSSDRGQPYEQYF
>once|TRBD2|TRBJ2-7|TRBV5-1
TGCGCCAGCAGCACGGGACTAGCGGGAGGTGTTTCCTACGAGCAGTACTTC
CASSTGLAGGVSYEQYF
>-|-|TRBJ1-2|TRBV5-6
TGTGCCAGCAGCCCGGGGGTCTCAAGATATGGCTACACCTTC
CASSPGVSRYGYTF
>-|-|TRBJ1-2|TRBV18
TGTGCCAGCTTCACCAAGAGGGGGAGCCCGCTTGGTGGCTACACCTTC
CASFTKRGSPLGGYTF
>-|TRBD1|TRBJ1-1|TRBV5-5
TGTGCCAGCAGCCGAGGACAGGGAGGGGTGAACACTGAAGCTTTCTTT
CASSRGQGGVNTEAFF
>once|-|TRBJ1-1|TRBV29-1
TGCAGCGGACATACGAACACTGAAGCTTTCTTT
CSGHTNTEAFF
>-|TRBD1|TRBJ1-6|TRBV19
TGTGCCAGTAGCACGTTGGGACAGGGGGTATCTTCACCCCTCCACTTT
CASSTLGQGVSSPLHF
>-|TRBD2|TRBJ2-3|TRBV11-2
TGTGCCAGCAGCTGGGCAAGCGGGGGGGGGACAGATACGCAGTATTTT
CASSWASGGGTDTQYF
>-|TRBD1|TRBJ2-7|TRBV7-8
TGTGCCAGCAGCCCTAGTTTGCGAGCACGGACAGGGGTAAAGTACGAGCAGTACTTC
CASSPSLRARTGVKYEQYF
>-|TRBD1|TRBJ2-5|TRBV19
TGTGCCAGTAGTAGGGACAGGGGGGAGACCCAGTACTTC
CASSRDRGETQYF
>-|TRBD2|TRBJ2-5|TRBV5-1
TGCGCCAGCAGCTTAACTAGCGGCGGGGGGGGAATCGGAGAGACCCAGTACTTC
CASSLTSGGGGIGETQYF
>-|-|TRBJ2-2|TRBV11-2
TGTGCCAGCAGCTTTCAGGATCCCGGGGAGCTGTTTTTT
CASSFQDPGELFF
>-|TRBD2|TRBJ2-3|TRBV7-6
TGTGCCAGCAGCTTGGGAGCGGGGGGCGAAACAGATACGCAGTATTTT
CASSLGAGGETDTQYF
>-|-|TRBJ1-6|TRBV30
TGTGCCTGGAGCCCCCCGGGATTATACTCACCCCTCCACTTT
CAWSPPGLYSPLHF
>-|TRBD2|TRBJ2-7|TRBV27
TGTGCCAGCAGTCCACCCGATCGGCGGGGGGCCTACTACGAGCAGTACTTC
CASSPPDRRGAYYEQYF
>-|TRBD1|TRBJ2-2|TRBV7-8
TGTGCCAGCAGCCCGGGACAGGGGATCACCGGGGAGCTGTTTTTT
CASSPGQGITGELFF